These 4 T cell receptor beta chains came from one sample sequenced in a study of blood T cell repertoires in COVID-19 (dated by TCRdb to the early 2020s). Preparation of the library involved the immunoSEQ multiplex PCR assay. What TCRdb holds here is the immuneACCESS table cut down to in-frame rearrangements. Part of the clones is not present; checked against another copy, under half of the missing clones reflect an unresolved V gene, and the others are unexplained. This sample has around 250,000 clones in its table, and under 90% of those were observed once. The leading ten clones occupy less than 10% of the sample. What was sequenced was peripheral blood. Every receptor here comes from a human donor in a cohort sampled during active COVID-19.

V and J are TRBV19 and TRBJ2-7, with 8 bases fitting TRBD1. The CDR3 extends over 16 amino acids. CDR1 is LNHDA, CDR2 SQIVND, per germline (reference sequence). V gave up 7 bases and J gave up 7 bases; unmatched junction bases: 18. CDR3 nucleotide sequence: TGTGCCAGTAAGGCGACAGACAGGGGACCGATGGGGGAGCAGTACTTC. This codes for CASKATDRGPMGEQYF. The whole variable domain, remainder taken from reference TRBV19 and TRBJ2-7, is DGGITQSPKYLFRKEGQNVTLSCEQNLNHDAMYWYRQDPGQGLRLIYYSQIVNDFQKGDIAEGYSVSREKKESFPLTVTSAQKNPTAFYLCASKATDRGPMGEQYFGPGTRLTVT.

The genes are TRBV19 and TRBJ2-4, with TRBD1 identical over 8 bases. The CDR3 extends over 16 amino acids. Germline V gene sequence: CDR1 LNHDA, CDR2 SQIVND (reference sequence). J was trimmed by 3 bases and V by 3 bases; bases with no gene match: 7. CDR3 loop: CASSISGTGFKNIQYF. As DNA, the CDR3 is TGTGCCAGTAGTATCTCCGGGACAGGCTTCAAAAACATTCAGTACTTC.

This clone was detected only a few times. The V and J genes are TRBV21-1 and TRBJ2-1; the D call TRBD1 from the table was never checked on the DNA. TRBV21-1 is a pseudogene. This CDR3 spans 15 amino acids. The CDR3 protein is CASSTWRTGGAQQFF. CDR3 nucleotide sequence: TGTGCCAGCAGCACCTGGAGGACAGGGGGGGCACAGCAGTTCTTC.

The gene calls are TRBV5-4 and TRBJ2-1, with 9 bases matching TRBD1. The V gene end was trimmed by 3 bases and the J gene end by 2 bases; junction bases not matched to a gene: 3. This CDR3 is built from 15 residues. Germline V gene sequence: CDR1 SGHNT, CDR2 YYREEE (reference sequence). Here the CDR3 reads CASSWDRATYNEQFF. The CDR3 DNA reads TGTGCCAGCAGCTGGGACAGGGCCACCTACAATGAGCAGTTCTTC.